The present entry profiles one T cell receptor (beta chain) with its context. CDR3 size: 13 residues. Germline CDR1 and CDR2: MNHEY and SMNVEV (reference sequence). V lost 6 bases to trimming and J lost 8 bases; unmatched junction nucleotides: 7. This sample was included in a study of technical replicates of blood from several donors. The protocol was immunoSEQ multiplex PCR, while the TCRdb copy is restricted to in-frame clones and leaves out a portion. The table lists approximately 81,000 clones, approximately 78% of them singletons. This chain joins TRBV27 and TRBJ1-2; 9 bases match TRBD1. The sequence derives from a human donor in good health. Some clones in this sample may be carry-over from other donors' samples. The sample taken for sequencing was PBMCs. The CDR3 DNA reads TGTGCCAGCAGCCAACGGACAGGGGAAGGCTACACCTTC. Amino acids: CASSQRTGEGYTF.